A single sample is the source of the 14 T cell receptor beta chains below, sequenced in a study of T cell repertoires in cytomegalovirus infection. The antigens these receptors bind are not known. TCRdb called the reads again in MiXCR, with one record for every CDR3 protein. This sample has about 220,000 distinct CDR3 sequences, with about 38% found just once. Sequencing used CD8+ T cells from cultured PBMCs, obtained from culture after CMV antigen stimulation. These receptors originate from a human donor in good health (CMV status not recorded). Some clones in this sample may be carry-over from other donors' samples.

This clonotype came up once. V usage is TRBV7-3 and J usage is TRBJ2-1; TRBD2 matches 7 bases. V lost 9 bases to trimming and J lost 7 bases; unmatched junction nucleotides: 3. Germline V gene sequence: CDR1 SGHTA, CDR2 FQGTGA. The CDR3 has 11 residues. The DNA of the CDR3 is TGTGCCAGGAGAGCGGGGAATGAGCAGTTCTTC. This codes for CARRAGNEQFF.

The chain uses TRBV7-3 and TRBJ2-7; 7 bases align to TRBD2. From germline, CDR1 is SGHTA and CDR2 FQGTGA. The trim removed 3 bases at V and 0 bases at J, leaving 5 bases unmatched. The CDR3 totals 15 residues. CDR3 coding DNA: TGTGCCAGCAGCTTGGAGGGCGGGAGCTCCTACGAGCAGTACTTC. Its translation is CASSLEGGSSYEQYF.

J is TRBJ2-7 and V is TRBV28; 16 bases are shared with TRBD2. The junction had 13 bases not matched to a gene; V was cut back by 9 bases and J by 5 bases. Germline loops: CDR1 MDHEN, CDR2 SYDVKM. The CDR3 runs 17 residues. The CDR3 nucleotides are TGTGCCAGTTCTCTGACGGGACTAGCGGGAGGGCCCAACGAGCAGTACTTC. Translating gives CASSLTGLAGGPNEQYF. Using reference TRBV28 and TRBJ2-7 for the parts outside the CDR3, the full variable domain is DVKVTQSSRYLVKRTGEKVFLECVQDMDHENMFWYRQDPGLGLRLIYFSYDVKMKEKGDIPEGYSVSREKKERFSLILESASTNQTSMYLCASSLTGLAGGPNEQYFGPGTRLTVT.

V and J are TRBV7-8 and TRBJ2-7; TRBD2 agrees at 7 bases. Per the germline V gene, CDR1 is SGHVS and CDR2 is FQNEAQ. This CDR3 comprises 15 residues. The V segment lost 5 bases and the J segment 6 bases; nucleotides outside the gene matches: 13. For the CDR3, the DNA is TGTGCCAGCAGCCCAATCCCCGAAATAGCGGGCGAGCAGTACTTC. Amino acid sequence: CASSPIPEIAGEQYF. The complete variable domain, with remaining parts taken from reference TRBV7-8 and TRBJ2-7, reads GAGVSQSPRYKVAKRGQDVALRCDPISGHVSLFWYQQALGQGPEFLTYFQNEAQLDKSGLPSDRFFAERPEGSVSTLKIQRTQQEDSAVYLCASSPIPEIAGEQYFGPGTRLTVT.

The CDR3 spells CASSSTDRLRSNQPQHF. DNA of the CDR3: TGTGCCAGCAGCTCCACGGACAGGCTGCGGAGCAATCAGCCCCAGCATTTT. The chain uses TRBV7-9 and TRBJ1-5; 7 nucleotides agree with TRBD1. The junction had 10 bases not matched to a gene; V was cut back by 4 bases and J by 1 base. Germline V CDR1 and CDR2: SEHNR, FQNEAQ (reference sequence). The CDR3 has 17 residues.

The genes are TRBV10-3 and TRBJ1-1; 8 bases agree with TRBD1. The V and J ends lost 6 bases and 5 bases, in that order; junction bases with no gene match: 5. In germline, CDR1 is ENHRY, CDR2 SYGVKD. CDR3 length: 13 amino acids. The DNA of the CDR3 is TGTGCCATCAGCGATACAGGGGGAACTGAAGCTTTCTTT. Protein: CAISDTGGTEAFF.

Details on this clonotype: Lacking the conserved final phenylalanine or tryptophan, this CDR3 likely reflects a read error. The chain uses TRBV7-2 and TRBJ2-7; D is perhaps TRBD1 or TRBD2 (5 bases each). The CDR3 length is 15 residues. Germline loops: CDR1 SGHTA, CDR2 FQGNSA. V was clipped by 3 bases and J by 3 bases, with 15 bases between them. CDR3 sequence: CASSFNTGRLYEQYS. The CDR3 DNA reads TGTGCCAGCAGCTTTAACACGGGACGACTCTACGAGCAGTACTCC.

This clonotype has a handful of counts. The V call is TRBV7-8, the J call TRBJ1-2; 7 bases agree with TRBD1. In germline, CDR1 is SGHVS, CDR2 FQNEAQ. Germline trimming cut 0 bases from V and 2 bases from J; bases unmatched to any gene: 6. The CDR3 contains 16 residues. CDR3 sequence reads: CASSLAATGQNYGYTF. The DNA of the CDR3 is TGTGCCAGCAGCTTAGCGGCTACGGGACAGAACTATGGCTACACCTTC. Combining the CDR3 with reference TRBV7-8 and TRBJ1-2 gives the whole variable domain GAGVSQSPRYKVAKRGQDVALRCDPISGHVSLFWYQQALGQGPEFLTYFQNEAQLDKSGLPSDRFFAERPEGSVSTLKIQRTQQEDSAVYLCASSLAATGQNYGYTFGSGTRLTVV.

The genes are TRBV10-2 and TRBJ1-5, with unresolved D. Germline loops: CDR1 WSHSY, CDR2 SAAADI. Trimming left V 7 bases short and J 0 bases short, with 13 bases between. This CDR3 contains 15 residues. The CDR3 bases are TGCGCCAGCACCCCGGACGGAAATAGCAATCAGCCCCAGCATTTT. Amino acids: CASTPDGNSNQPQHF.

The CDR3 DNA sequence: TGTGCCAGCAGCCCCCTATACGACTATGGCTACACCTTC. This encodes CASSPLYDYGYTF. The genes are TRBV3-1 and TRBJ1-2; D gene unclear. CDR1 LGHDT and CDR2 YNNKEL come from the germline V gene (reference sequence). Trimming shortened V by 4 bases and J by 3 bases, and 9 bases separated the two germline ends. The CDR3 runs to 13 residues.

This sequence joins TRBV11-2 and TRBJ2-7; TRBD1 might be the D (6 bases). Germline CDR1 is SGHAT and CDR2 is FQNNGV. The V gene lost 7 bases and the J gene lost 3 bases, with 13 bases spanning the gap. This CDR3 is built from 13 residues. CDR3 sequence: CASTTPDSYEQYF. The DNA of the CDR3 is TGTGCCAGCACCACCCCGGACAGCTACGAGCAGTACTTC.

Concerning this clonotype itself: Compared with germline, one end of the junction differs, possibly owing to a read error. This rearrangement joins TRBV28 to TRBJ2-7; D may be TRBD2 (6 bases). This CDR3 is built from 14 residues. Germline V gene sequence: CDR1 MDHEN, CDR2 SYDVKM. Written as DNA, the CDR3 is TGTGCCAGCAGTAGCTCGGGAGAAGGGTACGAGCAGAACTTC. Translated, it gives CASSSSGEGYEQNF.

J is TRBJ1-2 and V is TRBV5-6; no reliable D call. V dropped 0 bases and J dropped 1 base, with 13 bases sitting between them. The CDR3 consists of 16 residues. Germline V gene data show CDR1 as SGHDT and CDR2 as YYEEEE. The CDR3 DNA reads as TGTGCCAGCAGCTTGGAATCTACAGCGATTAACTATGGCTACACCTTC. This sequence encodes CASSLESTAINYGYTF. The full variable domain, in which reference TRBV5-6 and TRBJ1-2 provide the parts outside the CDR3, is DAGVTQSPTHLIKTRGQQVTLRCSPKSGHDTVSWYQQALGQGPQFIFQYYEEEERQRGNFPDRFSGHQFPNYSSELNVNALLLGDSALYLCASSLESTAINYGYTFGSGTRLTVV.

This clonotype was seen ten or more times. Here the CDR3 reads CASSLLADEQFF. In DNA form, the CDR3 reads TGTGCCAGCAGCTTATTAGCGGATGAGCAGTTCTTC. The V call is TRBV7-9, the J call TRBJ2-1; perhaps TRBD2 as D (6 bases). Trimming removed 2 bases from V and 8 bases from J, with 7 bases in between. The CDR3 sequence is 12 residues long. The germline V gene has CDR1 SEHNR and CDR2 FQNEAQ (reference sequence).